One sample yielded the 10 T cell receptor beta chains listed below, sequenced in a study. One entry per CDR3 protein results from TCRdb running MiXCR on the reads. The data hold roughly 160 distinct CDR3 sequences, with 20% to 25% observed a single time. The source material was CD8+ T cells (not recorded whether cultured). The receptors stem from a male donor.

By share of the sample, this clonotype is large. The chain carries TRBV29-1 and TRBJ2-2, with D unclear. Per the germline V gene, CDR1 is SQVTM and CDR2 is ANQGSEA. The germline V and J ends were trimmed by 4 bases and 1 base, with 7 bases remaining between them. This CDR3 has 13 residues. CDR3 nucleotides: TGCAGCGTTGGAGACGGGAACACCGGGGAGCTGTTTTTT. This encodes CSVGDGNTGELFF.

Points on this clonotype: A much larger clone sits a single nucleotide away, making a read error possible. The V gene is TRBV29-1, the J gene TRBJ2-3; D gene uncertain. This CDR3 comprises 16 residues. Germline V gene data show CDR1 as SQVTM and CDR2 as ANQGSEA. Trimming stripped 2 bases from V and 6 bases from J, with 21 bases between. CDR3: CSVEYPSAQPMDTQYF. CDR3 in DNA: TGCAGCGTTGAATACCCTTCGGCACAACCCATGGATACGCAGTATTTT.

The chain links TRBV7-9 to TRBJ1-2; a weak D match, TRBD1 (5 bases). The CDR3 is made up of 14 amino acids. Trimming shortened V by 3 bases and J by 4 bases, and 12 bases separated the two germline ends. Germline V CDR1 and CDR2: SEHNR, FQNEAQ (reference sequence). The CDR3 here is CASSLSRTSYGYTF. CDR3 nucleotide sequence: TGTGCCAGCAGCTTGTCCAGGACAAGCTATGGCTACACCTTC.

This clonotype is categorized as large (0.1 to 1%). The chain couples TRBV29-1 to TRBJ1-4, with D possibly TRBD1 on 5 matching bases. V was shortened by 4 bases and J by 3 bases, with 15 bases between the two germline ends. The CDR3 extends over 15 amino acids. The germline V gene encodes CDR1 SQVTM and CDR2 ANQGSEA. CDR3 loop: CSVGKGDSPNEKLFF. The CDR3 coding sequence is TGCAGCGTTGGAAAGGGAGACAGCCCTAATGAAAAACTGTTTTTT.

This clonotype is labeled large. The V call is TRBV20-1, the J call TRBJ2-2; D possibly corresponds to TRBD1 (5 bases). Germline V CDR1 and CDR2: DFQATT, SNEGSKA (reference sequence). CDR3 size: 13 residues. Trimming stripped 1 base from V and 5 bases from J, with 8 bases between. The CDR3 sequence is CSARGQGTGELFF. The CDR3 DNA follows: TGCAGTGCTAGAGGGCAGGGTACCGGGGAGCTGTTTTTT.

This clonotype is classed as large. Written as DNA, the CDR3 is TGCGCCAGCGCCAACTCGGTGAATGAGCAGTTCTTC. It encodes CASANSVNEQFF. The V call is TRBV5-1, the J call TRBJ2-1; D remains ambiguous. Germline CDR1 is SGHRS and CDR2 is YFSETQ. Deletions cut 7 bases from V and 7 bases from J, with 12 bases between. The length of the CDR3 is 12 residues. The full variable domain, completed using reference TRBV5-1 and TRBJ2-1, is KAGVTQTPRYLIKTRGQQVTLSCSPISGHRSVSWYQQTPGQGLQFLFEYFSETQRNKGNFPGRFSGRQFSNSRSEMNVSTLELGDSALYLCASANSVNEQFFGPGTRLTVL.

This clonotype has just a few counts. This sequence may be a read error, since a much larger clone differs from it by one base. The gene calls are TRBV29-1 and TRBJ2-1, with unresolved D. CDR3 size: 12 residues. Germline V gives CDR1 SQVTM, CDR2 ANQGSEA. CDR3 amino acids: CSGAPPYNERFF. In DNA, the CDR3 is TGCAGCGGTGCCCCCCCCTACAATGAGCGGTTCTTC.

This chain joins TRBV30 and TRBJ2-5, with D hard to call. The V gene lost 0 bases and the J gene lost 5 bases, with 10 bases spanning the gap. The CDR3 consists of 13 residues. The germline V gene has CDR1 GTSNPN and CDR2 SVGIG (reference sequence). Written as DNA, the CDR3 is TGTGCCTGGAGTGTGGGCGACTGGGAGACCCAGTACTTC. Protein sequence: CAWSVGDWETQYF.

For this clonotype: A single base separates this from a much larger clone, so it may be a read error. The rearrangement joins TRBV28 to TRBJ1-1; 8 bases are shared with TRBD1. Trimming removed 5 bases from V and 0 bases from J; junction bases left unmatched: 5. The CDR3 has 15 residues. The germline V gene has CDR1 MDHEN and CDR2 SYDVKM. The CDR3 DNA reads TGTGCCAGCAGTCCGGGGACAGGTATGAACACTGAAGCTTTCTTT. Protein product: CASSPGTGMNTEAFF.

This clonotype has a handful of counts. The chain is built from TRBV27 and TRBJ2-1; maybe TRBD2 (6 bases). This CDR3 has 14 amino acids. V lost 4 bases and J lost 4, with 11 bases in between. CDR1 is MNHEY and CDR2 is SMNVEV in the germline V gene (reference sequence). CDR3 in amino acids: CASSSGTSYNEQFF. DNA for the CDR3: TGTGCCAGCAGTTCCGGGACTTCTTACAATGAGCAGTTCTTC.